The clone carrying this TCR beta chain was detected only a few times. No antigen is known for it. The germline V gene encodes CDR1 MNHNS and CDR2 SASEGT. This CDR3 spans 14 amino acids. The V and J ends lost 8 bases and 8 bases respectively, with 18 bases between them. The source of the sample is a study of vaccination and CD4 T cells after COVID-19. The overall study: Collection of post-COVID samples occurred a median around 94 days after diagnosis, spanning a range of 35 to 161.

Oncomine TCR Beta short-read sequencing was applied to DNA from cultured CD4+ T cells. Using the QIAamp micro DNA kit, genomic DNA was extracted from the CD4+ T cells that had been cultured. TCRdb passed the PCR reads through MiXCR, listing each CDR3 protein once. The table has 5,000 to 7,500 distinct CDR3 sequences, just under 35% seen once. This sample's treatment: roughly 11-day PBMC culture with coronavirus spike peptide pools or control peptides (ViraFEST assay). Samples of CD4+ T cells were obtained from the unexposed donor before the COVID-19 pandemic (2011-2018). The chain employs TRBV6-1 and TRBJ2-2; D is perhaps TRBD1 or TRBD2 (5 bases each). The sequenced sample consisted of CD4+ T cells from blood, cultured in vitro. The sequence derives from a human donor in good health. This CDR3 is CASGSPGLGGELFF. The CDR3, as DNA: TGTGCCAGCGGGTCACCGGGGCTCGGGGGGGAGCTGTTTTTT.